Following are 2 T cell receptor beta chains from one sample sequenced in a study of radiation and T cells in renal cell carcinoma (dated by TCRdb to the early 2020s). Library preparation was by the immunoSEQ multiplex PCR assay. In TCRdb, the immuneACCESS table is reduced to in-frame sequences with V and J assigned. These tables do not hold every clone; where another copy was compared, an unresolved V gene accounts for under half, and the others remain unexplained. Across this sample there are around 180,000 clones, with about nine tenths seen only once. About 11% of the sample goes to the ten largest clones. The time point label of this sample denotes: blood 4 weeks post-SBRT, at nephrectomy. This specimen's treatment or condition label, per the study, means: 15 Gy SBRT to primary tumor, nephrectomy 4 weeks later. Sequenced here: blood, sampled from a patient whose treatment included radiotherapy and nephrectomy. Receptor source: a woman aged 45-60 years with renal cell carcinoma.

The chain uses TRBV2 and TRBJ1-1; D remains unclear. Germline CDR1 is SNHLY and CDR2 is FYNNEI. This CDR3 is 12 amino acids long. V was trimmed by 10 bases and J by 4 bases, leaving 13 bases between them. The CDR3 coding sequence is TGTGCCAATCCGGGTCGGGCCACTGAAGCTTTCTTT. Protein product: CANPGRATEAFF.

The rearrangement uses TRBV7-9 and TRBJ1-2, with TRBD1 identical over 10 bases. The germline CDR1 and CDR2 sequences are SEHNR and FQNEAQ (reference sequence). CDR3 size: 17 residues. After removal of 5 bases from V and 7 bases from J, the junction contained 16 bases not matched to a gene. The CDR3 DNA follows: TGTGCCAGCAGCCCCCAAGGCCCTGGGACAGGGGAGGGTGGCTACACCTTC. Its translation: CASSPQGPGTGEGGYTF.